This TCR beta chain is from a study of T cells in Graves' hyperthyroidism and ophthalmopathy. Study-wide points: Before onset, ophthalmopathy was predicted by the model a median approximately 6.7 months earlier. Patients with ophthalmopathy were separated from those with stable hyperthyroidism by a 13 V-J model.

Lactation, pregnancy, other autoimmune disease or uncontrolled infection led to exclusion of patients. A remark on this clonotype: Its antigen is not identified.

RNA transcripts provided the source from which TCR beta CDR3 regions were amplified. TCR CDR3 regions were first amplified by RT-PCR with HTBI primers. TCRdb redid the calling of the multiplex PCR reads with MiXCR, one entry per CDR3 protein. This sample has approximately 640,000 distinct CDR3 sequences, with 45% found just once. Sequences were obtained from peripheral blood or thyroid tissue (not recorded which). The sequence came from an adult man with Graves' disease, either hyperthyroidism or ophthalmopathy (not recorded which).

CDR3 bases: TGTGCCAGCACCTTCCCAGGGTTTGGGGAAAAACTGTTTTTT. Translation: CASTFPGFGEKLFF. The rearrangement uses TRBV7-9 and TRBJ1-4; a weak D match, TRBD1 (5 bases). CDR1 is SEHNR, CDR2 FQNEAQ, per germline (reference sequence). V lost 7 bases, J lost 8 bases, and 17 bases lay in between. This CDR3 is 14 amino acids long.